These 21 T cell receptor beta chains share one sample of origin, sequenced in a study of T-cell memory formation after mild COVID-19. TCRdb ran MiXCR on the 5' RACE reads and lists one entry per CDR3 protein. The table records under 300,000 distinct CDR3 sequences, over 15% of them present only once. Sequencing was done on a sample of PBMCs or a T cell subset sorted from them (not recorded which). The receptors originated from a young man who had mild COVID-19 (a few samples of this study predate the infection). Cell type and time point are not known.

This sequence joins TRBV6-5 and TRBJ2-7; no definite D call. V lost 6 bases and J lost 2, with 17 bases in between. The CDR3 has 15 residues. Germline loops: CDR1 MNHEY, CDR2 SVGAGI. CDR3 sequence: CASRPPGFLPYEQYF. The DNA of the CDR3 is TGTGCCAGCAGGCCCCCAGGCTTTCTCCCCTACGAGCAGTACTTC.

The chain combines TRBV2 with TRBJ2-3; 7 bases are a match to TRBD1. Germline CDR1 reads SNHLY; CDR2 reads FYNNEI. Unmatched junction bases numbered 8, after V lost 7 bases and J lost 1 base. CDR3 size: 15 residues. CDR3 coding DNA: TGTGCCAGCACTTGGAGAGGGGGCGGCACAGATACGCAGTATTTT. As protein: CASTWRGGGTDTQYF.

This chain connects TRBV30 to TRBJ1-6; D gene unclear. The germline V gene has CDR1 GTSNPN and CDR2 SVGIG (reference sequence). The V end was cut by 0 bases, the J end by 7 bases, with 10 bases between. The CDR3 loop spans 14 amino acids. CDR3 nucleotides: TGTGCCTGGAGTGTAGAACTGGGGAATTCACCCCTCCACTTT. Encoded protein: CAWSVELGNSPLHF.

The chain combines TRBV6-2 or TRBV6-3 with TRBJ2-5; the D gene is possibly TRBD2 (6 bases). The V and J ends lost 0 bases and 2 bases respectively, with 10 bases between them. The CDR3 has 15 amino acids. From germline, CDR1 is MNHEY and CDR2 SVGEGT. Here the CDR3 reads CASSYSKAGQETQYF. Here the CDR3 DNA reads TGTGCCAGCAGTTACTCGAAGGCGGGGCAAGAGACCCAGTACTTC.

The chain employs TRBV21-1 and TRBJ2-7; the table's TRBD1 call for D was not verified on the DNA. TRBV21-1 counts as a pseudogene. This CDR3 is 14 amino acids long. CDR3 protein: CASTTDGASYEQYV. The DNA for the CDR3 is TGTGCCAGCACCACCGACGGGGCCTCGTACGAGCAGTACGTC.

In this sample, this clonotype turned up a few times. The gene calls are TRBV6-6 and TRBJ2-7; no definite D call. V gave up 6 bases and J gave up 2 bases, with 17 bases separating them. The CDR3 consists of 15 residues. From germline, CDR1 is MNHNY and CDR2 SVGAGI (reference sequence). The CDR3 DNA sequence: TGTGCCAGCAGACTGACTGGTGGCCTTACCTACGAGCAGTACTTC. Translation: CASRLTGGLTYEQYF.

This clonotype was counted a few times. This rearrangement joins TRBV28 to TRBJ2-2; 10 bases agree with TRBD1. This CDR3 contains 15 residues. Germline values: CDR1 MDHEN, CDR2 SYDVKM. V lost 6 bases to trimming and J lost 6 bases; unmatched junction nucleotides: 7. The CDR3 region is CASSPGTGVPGELFF. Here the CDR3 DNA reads TGTGCCAGCAGCCCCGGGACAGGGGTTCCCGGGGAGCTGTTTTTT.

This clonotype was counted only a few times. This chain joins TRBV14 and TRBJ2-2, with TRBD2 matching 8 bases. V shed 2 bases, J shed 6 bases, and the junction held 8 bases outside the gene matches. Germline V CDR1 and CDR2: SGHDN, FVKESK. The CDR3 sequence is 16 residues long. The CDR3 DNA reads TGTGCCAGCAGCCAATTCCGGGGGGGCCCGGCCGGGGAGCTGTTTTTT. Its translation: CASSQFRGGPAGELFF.

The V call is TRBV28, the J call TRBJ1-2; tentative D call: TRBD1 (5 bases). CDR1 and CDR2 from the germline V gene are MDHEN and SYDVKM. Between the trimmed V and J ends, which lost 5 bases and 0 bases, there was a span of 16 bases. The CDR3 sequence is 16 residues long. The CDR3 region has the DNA TGTGCCAGCAGTGGCCTGGAGGGGTTGACTAACTATGGCTACACCTTC. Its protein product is CASSGLEGLTNYGYTF.

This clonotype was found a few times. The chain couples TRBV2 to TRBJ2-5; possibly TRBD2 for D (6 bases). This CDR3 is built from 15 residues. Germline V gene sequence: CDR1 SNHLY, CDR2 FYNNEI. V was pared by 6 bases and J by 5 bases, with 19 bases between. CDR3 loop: CASSRDSHRPETQYF. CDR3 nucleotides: TGTGCCAGCAGCAGGGACTCACACCGGCCGGAGACCCAGTACTTC.

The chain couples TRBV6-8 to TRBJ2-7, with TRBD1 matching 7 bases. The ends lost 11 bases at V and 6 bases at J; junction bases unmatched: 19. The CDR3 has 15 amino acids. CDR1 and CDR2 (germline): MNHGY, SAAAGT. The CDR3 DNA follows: TGTGCCGTCTACATAGGAGAGACAGGGTTGGGCGAGCAGTACGTC. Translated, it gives CAVYIGETGLGEQYV.

Here the CDR3 DNA reads TGTGCCAGCAGCTGGGGTTCGGGAAGCAATCAGCCCCAGCATTTT. The encoded protein is CASSWGSGSNQPQHF. This chain uses TRBV5-6 with TRBJ1-5, with D unresolved. The CDR3 length is 15 residues. Germline loops: CDR1 SGHDT, CDR2 YYEEEE. V lost 3 bases and J lost 1, with 11 bases in between.

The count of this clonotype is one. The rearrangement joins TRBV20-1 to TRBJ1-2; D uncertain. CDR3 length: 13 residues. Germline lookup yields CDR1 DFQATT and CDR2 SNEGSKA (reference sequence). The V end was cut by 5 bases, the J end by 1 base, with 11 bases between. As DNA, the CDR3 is TGCAGTGCTGTAGGAGGGATTAACTATGGCTACACCTTC. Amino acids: CSAVGGINYGYTF.

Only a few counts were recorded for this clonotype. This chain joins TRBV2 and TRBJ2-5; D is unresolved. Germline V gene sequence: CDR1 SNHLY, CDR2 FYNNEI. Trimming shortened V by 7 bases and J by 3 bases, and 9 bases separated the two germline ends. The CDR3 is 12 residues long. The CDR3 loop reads CASNTAEETQYF. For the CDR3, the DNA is TGTGCCAGCAACACAGCTGAAGAGACCCAGTACTTC.

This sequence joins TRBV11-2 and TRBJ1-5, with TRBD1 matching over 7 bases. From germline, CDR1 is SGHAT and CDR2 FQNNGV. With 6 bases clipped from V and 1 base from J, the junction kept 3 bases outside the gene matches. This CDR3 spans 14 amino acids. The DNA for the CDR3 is TGTGCCAGCAGTGAGGGGGCAAGCAATCAGCCCCAGCATTTT. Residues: CASSEGASNQPQHF.

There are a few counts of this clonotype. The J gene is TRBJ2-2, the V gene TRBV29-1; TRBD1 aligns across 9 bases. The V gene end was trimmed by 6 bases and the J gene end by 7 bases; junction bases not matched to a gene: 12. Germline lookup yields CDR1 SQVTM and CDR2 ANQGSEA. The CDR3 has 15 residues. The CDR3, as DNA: TGCAGCGTGAGGAAGGGACAGGGATTCAGCGGGGAGCTGTTTTTT. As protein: CSVRKGQGFSGELFF.

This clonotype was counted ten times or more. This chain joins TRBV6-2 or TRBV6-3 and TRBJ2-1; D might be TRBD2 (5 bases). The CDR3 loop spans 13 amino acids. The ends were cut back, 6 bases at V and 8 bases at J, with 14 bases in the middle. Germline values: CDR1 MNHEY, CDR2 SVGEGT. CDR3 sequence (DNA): TGTGCCAGCAGGGTACTAGTCATCGATGAGCAGTTCTTC. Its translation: CASRVLVIDEQFF.

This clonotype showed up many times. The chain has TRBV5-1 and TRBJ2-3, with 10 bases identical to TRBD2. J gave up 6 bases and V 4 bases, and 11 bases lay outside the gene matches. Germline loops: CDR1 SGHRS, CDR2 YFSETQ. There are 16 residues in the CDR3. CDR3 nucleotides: TGCGCCAGCAGCAAGGAGCCGGGACTAGCGACGGATACGCAGTATTTT. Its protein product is CASSKEPGLATDTQYF.

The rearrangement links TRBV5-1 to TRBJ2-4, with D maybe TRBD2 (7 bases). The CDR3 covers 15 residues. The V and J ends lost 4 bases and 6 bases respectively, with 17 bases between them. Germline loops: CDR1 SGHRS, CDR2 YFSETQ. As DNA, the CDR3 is TGCGCCAGCAGCCTGCTGGGGGGGCACCTAAACATTCAGTACTTC. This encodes CASSLLGGHLNIQYF. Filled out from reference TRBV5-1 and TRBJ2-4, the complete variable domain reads KAGVTQTPRYLIKTRGQQVTLSCSPISGHRSVSWYQQTPGQGLQFLFEYFSETQRNKGNFPGRFSGRQFSNSRSEMNVSTLELGDSALYLCASSLLGGHLNIQYFGAGTRLSVL.

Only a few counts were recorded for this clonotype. CDR3 region: CASSPTGGRANEKLFF. The DNA of the CDR3 is TGTGCCAGCAGCCCCACGGGTGGGAGGGCTAATGAAAAACTGTTTTTT. V is TRBV7-3 and J is TRBJ1-4, with unresolved D. The V and J ends lost 5 bases and 3 bases respectively, with 16 bases between them. Germline-derived CDR1 and CDR2 are SGHTA and FQGTGA. CDR3 size: 16 residues.

DNA for the CDR3: TGTGCCAGCAGCCAAGATTTGAGAGGGGGGATATATTTCTTC. Translating it yields CASSQDLRGGIYFF. The chain combines TRBV3-1 with TRBJ2-1, with D possibly being TRBD1 or TRBD2 (6 bases each). There are 14 residues in the CDR3. Per germline, CDR1 LGHDT and CDR2 YNNKEL (reference sequence). V was clipped by 0 bases and J by 16 bases, with 19 bases between them.